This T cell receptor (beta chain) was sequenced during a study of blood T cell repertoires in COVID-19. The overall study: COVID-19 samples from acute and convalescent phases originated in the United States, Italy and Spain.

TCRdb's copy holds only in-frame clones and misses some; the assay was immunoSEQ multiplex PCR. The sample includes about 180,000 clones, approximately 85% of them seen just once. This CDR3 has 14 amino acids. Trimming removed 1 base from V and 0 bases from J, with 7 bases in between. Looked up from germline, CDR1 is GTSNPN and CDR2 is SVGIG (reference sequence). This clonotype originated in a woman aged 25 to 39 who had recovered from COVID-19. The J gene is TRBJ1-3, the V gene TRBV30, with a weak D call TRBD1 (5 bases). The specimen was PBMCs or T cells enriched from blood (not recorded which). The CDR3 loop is CAWSADSSGNTIYF. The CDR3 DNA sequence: TGTGCCTGGAGTGCCGACAGCTCTGGAAACACCATATATTTT. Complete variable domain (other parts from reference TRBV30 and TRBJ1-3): SQTIHQWPATLVQPVGSPLSLECTVEGTSNPNLYWYRQAAGRGLQLLFYSVGIGQISSEVPQNLSASRPQDRQFILSSKKLLLSDSGFYLCAWSADSSGNTIYFGEGSWLTVV.